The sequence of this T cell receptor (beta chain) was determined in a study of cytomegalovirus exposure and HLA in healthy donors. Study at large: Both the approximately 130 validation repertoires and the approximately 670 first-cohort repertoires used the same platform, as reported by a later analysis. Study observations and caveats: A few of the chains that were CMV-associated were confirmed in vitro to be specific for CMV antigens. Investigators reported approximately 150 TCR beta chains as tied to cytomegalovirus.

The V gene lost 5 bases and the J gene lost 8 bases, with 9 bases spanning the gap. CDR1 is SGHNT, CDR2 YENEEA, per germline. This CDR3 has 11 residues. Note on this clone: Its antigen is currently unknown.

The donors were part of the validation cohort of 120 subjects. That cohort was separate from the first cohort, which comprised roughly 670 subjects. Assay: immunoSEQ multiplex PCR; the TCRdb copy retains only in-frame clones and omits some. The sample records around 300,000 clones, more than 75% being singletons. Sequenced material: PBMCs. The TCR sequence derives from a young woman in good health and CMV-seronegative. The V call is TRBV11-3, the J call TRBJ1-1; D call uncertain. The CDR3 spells CASSTAQEAFF. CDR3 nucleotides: TGTGCCAGCAGCACGGCACAGGAAGCTTTCTTT.